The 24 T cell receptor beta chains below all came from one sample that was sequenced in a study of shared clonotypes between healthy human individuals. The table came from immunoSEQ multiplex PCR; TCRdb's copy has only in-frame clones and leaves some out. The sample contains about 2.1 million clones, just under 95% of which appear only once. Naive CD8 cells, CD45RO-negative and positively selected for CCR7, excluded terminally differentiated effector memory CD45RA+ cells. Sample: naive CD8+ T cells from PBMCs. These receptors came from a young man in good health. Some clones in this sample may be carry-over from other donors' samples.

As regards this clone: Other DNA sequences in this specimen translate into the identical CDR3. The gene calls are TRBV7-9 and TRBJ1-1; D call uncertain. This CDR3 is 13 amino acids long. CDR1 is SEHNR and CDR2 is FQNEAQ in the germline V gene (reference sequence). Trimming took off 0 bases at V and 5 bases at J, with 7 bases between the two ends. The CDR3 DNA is TGTGCCAGCAGCTTAGCAGCAGAGACTGAAGCTTTCTTT. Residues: CASSLAAETEAFF.

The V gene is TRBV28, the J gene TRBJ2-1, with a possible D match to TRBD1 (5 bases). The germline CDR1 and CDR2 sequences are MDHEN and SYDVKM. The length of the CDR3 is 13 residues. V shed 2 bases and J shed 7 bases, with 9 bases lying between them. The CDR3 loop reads CASSLVRENEQFF. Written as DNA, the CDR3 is TGTGCCAGCAGTTTAGTCAGGGAAAATGAGCAGTTCTTC. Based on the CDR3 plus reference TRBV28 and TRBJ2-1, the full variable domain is DVKVTQSSRYLVKRTGEKVFLECVQDMDHENMFWYRQDPGLGLRLIYFSYDVKMKEKGDIPEGYSVSREKKERFSLILESASTNQTSMYLCASSLVRENEQFFGPGTRLTVL.

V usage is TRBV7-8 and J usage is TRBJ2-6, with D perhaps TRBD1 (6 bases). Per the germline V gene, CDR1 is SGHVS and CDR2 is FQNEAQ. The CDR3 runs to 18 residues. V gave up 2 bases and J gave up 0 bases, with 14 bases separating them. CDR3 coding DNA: TGTGCCAGCAGCTTATGGGGGCGCCCTAGCTCTGGGGCCAACGTCCTGACTTTC. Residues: CASSLWGRPSSGANVLTF. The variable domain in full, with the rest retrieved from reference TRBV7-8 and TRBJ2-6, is GAGVSQSPRYKVAKRGQDVALRCDPISGHVSLFWYQQALGQGPEFLTYFQNEAQLDKSGLPSDRFFAERPEGSVSTLKIQRTQQEDSAVYLCASSLWGRPSSGANVLTFGAGSRLTVL.

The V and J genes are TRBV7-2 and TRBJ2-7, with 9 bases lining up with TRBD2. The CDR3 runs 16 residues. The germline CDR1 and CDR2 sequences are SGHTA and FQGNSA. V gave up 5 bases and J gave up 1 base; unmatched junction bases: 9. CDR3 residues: CASSTPGREGSYEQYF. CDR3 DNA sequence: TGTGCCAGCAGCACCCCCGGGCGGGAGGGTTCCTACGAGCAGTACTTC. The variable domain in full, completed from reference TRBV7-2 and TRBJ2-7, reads GAGVSQSPSNKVTEKGKDVELRCDPISGHTALYWYRQSLGQGLEFLIYFQGNSAPDKSGLPSDRFSAERTGGSVSTLTIQRTQQEDSAVYLCASSTPGREGSYEQYFGPGTRLTVT.

This chain's CDR3 is CASGFGSTGELFF. The CDR3 region has the DNA TGTGCCAGCGGCTTTGGGTCCACCGGGGAGCTGTTTTTT. The V and J genes are TRBV27 and TRBJ2-2, with D unresolved. The V gene's germline CDR1 is MNHEY and CDR2 SMNVEV (reference sequence). V lost 8 bases, J lost 4 bases, and 11 bases lay in between. The CDR3 runs 13 residues.

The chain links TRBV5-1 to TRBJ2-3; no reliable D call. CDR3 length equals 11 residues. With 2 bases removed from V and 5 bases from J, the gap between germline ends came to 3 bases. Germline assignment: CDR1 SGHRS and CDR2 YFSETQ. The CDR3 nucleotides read TGCGCCAGCAGCTTTTTAGATACGCAGTATTTT. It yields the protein CASSFLDTQYF.

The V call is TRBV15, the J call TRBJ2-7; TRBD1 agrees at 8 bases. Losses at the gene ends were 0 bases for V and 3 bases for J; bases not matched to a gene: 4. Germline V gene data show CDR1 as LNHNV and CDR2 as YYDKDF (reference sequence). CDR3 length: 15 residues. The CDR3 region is CATSRERDRNYEQYF. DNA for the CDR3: TGTGCCACCAGCAGAGAAAGGGACAGGAACTACGAGCAGTACTTC.

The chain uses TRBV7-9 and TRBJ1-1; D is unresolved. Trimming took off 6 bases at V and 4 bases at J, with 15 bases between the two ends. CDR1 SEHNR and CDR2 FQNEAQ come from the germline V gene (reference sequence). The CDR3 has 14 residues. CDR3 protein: CASRTEGDTTEAFF. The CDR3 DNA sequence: TGTGCCAGCAGAACAGAGGGCGACACCACTGAAGCTTTCTTT.

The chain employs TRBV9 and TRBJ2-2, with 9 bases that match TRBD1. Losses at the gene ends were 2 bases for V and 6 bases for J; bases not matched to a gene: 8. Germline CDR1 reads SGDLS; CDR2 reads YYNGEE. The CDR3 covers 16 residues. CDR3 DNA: TGTGCCAGCAGCGTCCTCGGGACAGGGTTATCCGGGGAGCTGTTTTTT. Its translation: CASSVLGTGLSGELFF.

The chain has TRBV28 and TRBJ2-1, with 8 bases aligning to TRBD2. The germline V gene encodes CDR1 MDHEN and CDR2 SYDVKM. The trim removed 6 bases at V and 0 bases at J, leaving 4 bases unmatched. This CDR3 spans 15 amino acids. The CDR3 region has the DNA TGTGCCAGCAGAAACAGCGGGAGCTCCTACAATGAGCAGTTCTTC. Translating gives CASRNSGSSYNEQFF.

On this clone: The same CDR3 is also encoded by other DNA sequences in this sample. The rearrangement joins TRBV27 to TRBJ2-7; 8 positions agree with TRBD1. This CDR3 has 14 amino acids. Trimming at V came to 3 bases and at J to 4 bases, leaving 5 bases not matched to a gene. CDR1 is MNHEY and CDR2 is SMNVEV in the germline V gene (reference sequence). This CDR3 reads CASSFRDRTYEQYF. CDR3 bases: TGTGCCAGCAGTTTCCGGGACAGGACTTACGAGCAGTACTTC.

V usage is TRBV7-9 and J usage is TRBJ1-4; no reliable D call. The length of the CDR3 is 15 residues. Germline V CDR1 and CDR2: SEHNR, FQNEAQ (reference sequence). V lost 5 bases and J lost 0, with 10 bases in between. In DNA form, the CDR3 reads TGTGCCAGCAGCACCCCAGACGCAACTAATGAAAAACTGTTTTTT. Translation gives CASSTPDATNEKLFF. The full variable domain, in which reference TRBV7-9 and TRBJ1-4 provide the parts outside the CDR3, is DTGVSQNPRHKITKRGQNVTFRCDPISEHNRLYWYRQTLGQGPEFLTYFQNEAQLEKSRLLSDRFSAERPKGSFSTLEIQRTEQGDSAMYLCASSTPDATNEKLFFGSGTQLSVL.

CDR3 loop: CASSPTGRRVLNEQFF. DNA for the CDR3: TGTGCCAGCAGTCCAACGGGACGGCGGGTCTTAAATGAGCAGTTCTTC. The V call is TRBV27, the J call TRBJ2-1; the D gene could be TRBD1 or TRBD2 (5 bases each). This CDR3 is built from 16 residues. Deletions cut 5 bases from V and 7 bases from J, with 21 bases between. CDR1 and CDR2 (germline): MNHEY, SMNVEV (reference sequence).

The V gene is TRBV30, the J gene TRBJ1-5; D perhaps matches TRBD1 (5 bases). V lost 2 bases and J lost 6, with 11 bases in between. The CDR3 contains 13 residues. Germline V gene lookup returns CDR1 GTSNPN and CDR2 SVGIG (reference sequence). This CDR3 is CAWSSGGGQPQHF. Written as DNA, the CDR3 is TGTGCCTGGAGTTCTGGGGGGGGTCAGCCCCAGCATTTT.

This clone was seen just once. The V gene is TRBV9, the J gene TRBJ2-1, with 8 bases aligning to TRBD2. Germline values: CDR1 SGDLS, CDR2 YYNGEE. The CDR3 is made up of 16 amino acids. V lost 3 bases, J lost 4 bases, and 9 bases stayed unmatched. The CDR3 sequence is CASSGPRGGGYNEQFF. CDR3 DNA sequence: TGTGCCAGCAGCGGGCCGCGCGGCGGGGGGTACAATGAGCAGTTCTTC.

CDR3 nucleotides: TGTGCCACCAGCGGGACAGGGGCCGGCACCGGGGAGCTGTTTTTT. Amino acids: CATSGTGAGTGELFF. The genes are TRBV15 and TRBJ2-2, with TRBD1 identical over 10 bases. This CDR3 is 15 amino acids long. Per germline, CDR1 LNHNV and CDR2 YYDKDF (reference sequence). The ends lost 5 bases at V and 4 bases at J; junction bases unmatched: 4.

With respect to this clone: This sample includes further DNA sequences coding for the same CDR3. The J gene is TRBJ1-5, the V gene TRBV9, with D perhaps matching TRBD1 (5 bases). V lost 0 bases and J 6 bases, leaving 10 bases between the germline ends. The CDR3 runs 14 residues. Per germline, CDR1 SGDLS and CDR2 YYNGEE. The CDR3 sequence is CASSVGGGGQPQHF. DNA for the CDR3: TGTGCCAGCAGCGTAGGGGGGGGAGGTCAGCCCCAGCATTTT. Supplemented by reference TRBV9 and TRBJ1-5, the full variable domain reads DSGVTQTPKHLITATGQRVTLRCSPRSGDLSVYWYQQSLDQGLQFLIQYYNGEERAKGNILERFSAQQFPDLHSELNLSSLELGDSALYFCASSVGGGGQPQHFGDGTRLSIL.

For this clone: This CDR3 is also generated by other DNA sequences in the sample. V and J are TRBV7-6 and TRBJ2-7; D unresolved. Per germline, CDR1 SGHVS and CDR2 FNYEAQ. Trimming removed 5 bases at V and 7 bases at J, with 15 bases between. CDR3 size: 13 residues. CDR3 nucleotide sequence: TGTGCCAGCAGCCCCGGTCCCTTGGGGGAGCAGTACTTC. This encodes CASSPGPLGEQYF.

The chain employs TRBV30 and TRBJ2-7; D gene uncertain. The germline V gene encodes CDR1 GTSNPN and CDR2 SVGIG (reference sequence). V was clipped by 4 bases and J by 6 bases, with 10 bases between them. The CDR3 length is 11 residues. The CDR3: CAWTITTEQYF. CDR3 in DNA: TGTGCCTGGACGATAACGACCGAGCAGTACTTC.

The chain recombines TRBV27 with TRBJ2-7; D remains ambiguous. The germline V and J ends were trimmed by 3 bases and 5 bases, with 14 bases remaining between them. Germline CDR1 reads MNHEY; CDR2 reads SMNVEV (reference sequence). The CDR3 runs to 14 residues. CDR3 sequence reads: CASSFKGSLHEQYF. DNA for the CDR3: TGTGCCAGCAGTTTCAAAGGGTCGTTACACGAGCAGTACTTC.

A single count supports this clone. CDR3 coding DNA: TGTGCCAGCAGCGTAGAAACTACAATAATCTACGAGCAGTACTTC. It specifies CASSVETTIIYEQYF. V gene TRBV9 combines with J gene TRBJ2-7; D call uncertain. The CDR3 has 15 residues. V shed 0 bases and J shed 3 bases, with 13 bases lying between them. Germline CDR1 and CDR2: SGDLS and YYNGEE.

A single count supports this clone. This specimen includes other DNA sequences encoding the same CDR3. CDR3 nucleotides: TGTGCCAGCAGTTTGGGGCGGCTCAATGAGCAGTTCTTC. Protein sequence: CASSLGRLNEQFF. The J gene is TRBJ2-1, the V gene TRBV27, with D maybe TRBD1 (5 bases). V was cut by 3 bases and J by 6 bases, with 9 bases left in between. CDR1 is MNHEY, CDR2 SMNVEV, per germline (reference sequence). The CDR3 has 13 residues.

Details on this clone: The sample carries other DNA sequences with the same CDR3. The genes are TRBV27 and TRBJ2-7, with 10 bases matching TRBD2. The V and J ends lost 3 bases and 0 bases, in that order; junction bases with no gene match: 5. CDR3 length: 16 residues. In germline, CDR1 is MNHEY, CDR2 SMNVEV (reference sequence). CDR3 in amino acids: CASSFSSGSFSYEQYF. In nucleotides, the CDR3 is TGTGCCAGCAGTTTTTCTAGCGGGAGTTTCTCCTACGAGCAGTACTTC.

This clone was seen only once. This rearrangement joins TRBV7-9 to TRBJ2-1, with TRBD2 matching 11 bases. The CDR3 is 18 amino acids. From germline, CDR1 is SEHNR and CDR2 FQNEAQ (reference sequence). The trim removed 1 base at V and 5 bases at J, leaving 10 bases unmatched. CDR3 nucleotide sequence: TGTGCCAGCAGCTTAGTAGGCGGACTAGCGGGCCTAGACAATGAGCAGTTCTTC. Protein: CASSLVGGLAGLDNEQFF.